This T cell receptor beta chain appears in the sequencing data of a study of control samples from healthy donors and cancer patients. The repertoire was sequenced with immunoSEQ multiplex PCR; TCRdb's copy has only in-frame clones and lacks some. Of about 130,000 clones listed, about 92% are singletons. The CDR3 contains 14 residues. Germline-derived CDR1 and CDR2 are SGHNT and YENEEA. The V end was cut by 2 bases, the J end by 5 bases, with 9 bases between. Sequencing was performed on PBMCs. J is TRBJ2-2 and V is TRBV11-3; D uncertain. This TCR came from a man aged 80 or over with head and neck cancer. The CDR3 is CASSLKPVTGELFF. The CDR3 DNA follows: TGTGCCAGCAGCTTAAAGCCGGTTACCGGGGAGCTGTTTTTT.